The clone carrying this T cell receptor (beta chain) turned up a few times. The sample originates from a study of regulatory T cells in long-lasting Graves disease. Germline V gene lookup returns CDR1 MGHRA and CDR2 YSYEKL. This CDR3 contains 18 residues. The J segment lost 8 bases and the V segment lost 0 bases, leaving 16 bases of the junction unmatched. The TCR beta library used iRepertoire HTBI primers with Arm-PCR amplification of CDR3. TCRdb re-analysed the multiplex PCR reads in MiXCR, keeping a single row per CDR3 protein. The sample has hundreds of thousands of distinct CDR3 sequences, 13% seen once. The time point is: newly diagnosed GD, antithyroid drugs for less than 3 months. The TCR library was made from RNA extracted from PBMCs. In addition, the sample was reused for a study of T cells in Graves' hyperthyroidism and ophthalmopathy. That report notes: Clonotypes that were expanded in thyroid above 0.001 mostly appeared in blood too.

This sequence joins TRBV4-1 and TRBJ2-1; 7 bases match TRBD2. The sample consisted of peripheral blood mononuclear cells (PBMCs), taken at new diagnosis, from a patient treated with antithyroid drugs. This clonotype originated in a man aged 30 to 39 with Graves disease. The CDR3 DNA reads TGCGCCAGCAGCCAAGAAAATACGGGAGGCCCACGGGGCGATGAGCAGTTCTTC. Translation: CASSQENTGGPRGDEQFF.